This T cell receptor (beta chain) comes out of a study of blood T cells in healthy people across ages. Study background: Template switching picked up about one barcoded beta molecule for each two T cells.

A remark on this clonotype: The antigen remains undetermined.

Together with a sample-barcoded 5' primer, a J-beta primer mix was included in a second PCR lasting about 7 to 12 cycles. TCRdb passed the 5' RACE reads through MiXCR, listing each CDR3 protein once. The sample records 800,000 to 1,000,000 distinct CDR3 sequences, around 49% being singletons. The CDR3 is 15 residues long. CDR1 is MNHEY, CDR2 SVGEGT, per germline. The trim removed 5 bases at V and 6 bases at J, leaving 6 bases unmatched. General observations from the study: A greater number of naive CD4+ cells and higher diversity distinguished long-lived donors from aged donors.

The gene calls are TRBV6-2 or TRBV6-3 and TRBJ2-1; TRBD2 matches 11 bases. The sequence derives from a man younger than 40 in good health. Source material: blood. CDR3: CASSPRLAGSNEQFF. In nucleotides, the CDR3 is TGTGCCAGCAGTCCGAGACTAGCGGGGAGCAATGAGCAGTTCTTC.